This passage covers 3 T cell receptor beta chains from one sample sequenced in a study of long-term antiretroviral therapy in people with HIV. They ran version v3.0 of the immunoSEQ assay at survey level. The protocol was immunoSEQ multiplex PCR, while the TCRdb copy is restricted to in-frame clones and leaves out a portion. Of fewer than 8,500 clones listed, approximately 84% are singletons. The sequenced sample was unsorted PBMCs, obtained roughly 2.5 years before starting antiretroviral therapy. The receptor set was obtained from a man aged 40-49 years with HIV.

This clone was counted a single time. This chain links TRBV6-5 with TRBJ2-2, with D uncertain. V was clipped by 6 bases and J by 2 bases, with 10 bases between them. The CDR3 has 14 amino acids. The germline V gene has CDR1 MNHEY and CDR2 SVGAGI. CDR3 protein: CASRSWVNTGELFF. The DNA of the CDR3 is TGTGCCAGCAGATCCTGGGTTAACACCGGGGAGCTGTTTTTT.

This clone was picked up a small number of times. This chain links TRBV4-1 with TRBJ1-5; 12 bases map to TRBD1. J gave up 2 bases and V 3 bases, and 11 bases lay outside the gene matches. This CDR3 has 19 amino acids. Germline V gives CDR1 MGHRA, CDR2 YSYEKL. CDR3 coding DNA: TGCGCCAGCAGCCAGCTTACCGGGACAGGGGGCAATGGCAATCAGCCCCAGCATTTT. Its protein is CASSQLTGTGGNGNQPQHF.

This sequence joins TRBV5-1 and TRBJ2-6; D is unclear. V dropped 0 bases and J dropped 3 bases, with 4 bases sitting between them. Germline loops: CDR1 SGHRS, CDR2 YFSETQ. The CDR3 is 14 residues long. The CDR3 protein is CASSLDLGANVLTF. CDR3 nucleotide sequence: TGCGCCAGCAGCTTGGACCTTGGGGCCAACGTCCTGACTTTC.